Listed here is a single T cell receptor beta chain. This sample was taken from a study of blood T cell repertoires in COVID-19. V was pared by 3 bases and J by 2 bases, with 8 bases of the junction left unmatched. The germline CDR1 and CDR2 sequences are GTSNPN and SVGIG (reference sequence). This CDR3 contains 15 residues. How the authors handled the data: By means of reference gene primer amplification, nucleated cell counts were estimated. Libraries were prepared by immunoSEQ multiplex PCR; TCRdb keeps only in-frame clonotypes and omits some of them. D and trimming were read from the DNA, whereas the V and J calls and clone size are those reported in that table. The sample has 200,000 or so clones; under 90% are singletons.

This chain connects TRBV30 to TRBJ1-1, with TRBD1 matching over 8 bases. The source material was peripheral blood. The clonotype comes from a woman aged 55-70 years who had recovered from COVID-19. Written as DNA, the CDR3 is TGTGCCTGGAGAAAACCCGGGACAGGAAACACTGAAGCTTTCTTT. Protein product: CAWRKPGTGNTEAFF.